These T cell receptor beta chains were read from a single sample in a study of human T cells and chemical hapten exposure. MiXCR was run by TCRdb on the RACE reads, yielding one entry per CDR3 protein. The sample shows 300,000 to 400,000 distinct CDR3 sequences, around 7% of them seen only once. Material: whole blood, obtained in connection with sensitization to the hapten diphenylcyclopropenone (DPC). These receptors all stem from a woman aged 18-29 years with alopecia areata. Some clones in this sample may be carry-over from other donors' samples. The CDR3 runs from the conserved cysteine through the conserved F or W. Each record gives: J gene, clone size, D gene, V gene, CDR3 protein, CDR3 DNA. A D gene is named only where the DNA matches it firmly. Only some rows state a clone size, as once, few, many or a class for expanded clones.

TRBJ2-7,few,TRBD2,TRBV7-9,CASSLWGGDSYEQYF,TGTGCCAGCAGCCTATGGGGGGGAGACTCCTACGAGCAGTACTTC
TRBJ2-3,many,-,TRBV12-3/TRBV12-4,CASLQAGGTQYF,TGTGCCAGCCTTCAGGCGGGCGGTACGCAGTATTTT
TRBJ2-1,many,-,TRBV7-2,CASSLDPSYYNEQFF,TGTGCCAGCAGCTTAGATCCTAGCTATTACAATGAGCAGTTCTTC
TRBJ2-7,few,-,TRBV12-3/TRBV12-4,CASSSGKASYEQYF,TGTGCCAGCAGTTCAGGGAAAGCCTCCTACGAGCAGTACTTC
TRBJ2-3,many,TRBD2,TRBV5-5,CASSLGRGGLGDTQYF,TGTGCCAGCAGCTTGGGGCGGGGGGGCCTTGGAGATACGCAGTATTTT
TRBJ2-3,many,-,TRBV12-3/TRBV12-4,CASSLIGQRADTQYF,TGTGCCAGCAGTTTAATCGGGCAGCGGGCAGATACGCAGTATTTT
TRBJ2-3,many,TRBD2,TRBV5-5,CASSKRSLAGAEGDTQYF,TGTGCCAGCAGCAAGAGGAGTCTAGCGGGGGCGGAGGGAGATACGCAGTATTTT
TRBJ2-6,-,-,TRBV28,CASSFSRAGANVLTF,TGTGCCAGCAGTTTTAGCAGGGCCGGGGCCAACGTCCTGACTTTC
TRBJ2-5,many,-,TRBV13,CASSATERETQYF,TGTGCCAGCAGCGCGACTGAGAGAGAGACCCAGTACTTC
TRBJ1-5,few,-,TRBV7-9,CASSGGDQPQHF,TGTGCCAGCAGCGGCGGGGATCAGCCCCAGCATTTT